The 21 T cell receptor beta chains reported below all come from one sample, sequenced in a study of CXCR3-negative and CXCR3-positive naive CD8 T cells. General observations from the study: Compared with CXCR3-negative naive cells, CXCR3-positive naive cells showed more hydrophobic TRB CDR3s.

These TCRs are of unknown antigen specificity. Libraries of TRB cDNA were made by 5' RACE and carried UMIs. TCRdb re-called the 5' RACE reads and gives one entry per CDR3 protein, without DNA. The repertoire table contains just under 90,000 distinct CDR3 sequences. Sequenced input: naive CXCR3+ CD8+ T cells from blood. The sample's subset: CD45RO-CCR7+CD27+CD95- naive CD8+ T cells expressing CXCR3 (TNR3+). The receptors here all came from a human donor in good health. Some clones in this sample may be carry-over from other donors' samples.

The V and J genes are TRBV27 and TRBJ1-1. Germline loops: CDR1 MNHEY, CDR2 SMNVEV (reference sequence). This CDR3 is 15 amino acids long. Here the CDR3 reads CASSLSPRWSTEAFF.

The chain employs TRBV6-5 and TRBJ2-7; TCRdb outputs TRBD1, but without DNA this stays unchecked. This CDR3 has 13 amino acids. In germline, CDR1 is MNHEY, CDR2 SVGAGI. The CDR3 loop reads CASSTGTHYEQYF.

CDR3 residues: CASSLSAGGITDTQYF. The chain joins TRBV27 to TRBJ2-3; without DNA, the TCRdb call of TRBD2 cannot be checked. Germline V lookup: CDR1 MNHEY, CDR2 SMNVEV (reference sequence). The CDR3 runs 16 residues.

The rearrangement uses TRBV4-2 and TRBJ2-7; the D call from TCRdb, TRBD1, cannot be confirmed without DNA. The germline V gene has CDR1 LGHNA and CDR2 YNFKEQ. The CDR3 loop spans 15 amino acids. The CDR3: CASSQEWTGTYEQYF.

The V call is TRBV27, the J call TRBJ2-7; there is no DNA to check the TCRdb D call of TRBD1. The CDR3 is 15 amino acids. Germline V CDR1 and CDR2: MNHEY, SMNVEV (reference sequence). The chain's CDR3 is CASSLSTGRSYEQYF.

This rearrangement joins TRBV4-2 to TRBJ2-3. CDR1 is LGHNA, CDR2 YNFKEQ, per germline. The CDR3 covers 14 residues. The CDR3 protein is CASSQELVPDTQYF.

CDR3 loop: CASSGSFTDLNEQYF. V gene TRBV7-6 combines with J gene TRBJ2-7. Germline values: CDR1 SGHVS, CDR2 FNYEAQ. CDR3 size: 15 residues.

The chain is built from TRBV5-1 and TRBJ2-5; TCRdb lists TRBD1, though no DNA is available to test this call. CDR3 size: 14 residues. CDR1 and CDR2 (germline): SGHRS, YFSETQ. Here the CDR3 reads CASSVGQGQETQYF.

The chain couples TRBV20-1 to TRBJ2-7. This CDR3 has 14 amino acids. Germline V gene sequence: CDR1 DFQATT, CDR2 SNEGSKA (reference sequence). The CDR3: CSASSTRGLYEQYF.

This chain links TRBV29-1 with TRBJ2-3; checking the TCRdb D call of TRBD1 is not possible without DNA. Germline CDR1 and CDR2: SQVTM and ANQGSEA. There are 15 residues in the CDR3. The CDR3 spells CSGTGGSGETDTQYF.

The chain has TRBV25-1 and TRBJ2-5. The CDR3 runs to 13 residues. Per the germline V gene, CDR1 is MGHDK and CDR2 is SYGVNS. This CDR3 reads CASKRTIQETQYF.

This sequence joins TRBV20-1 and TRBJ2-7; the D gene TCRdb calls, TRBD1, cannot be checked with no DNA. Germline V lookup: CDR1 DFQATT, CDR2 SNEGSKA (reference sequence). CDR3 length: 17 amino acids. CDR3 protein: CSALSQGGGARSYEQYF.

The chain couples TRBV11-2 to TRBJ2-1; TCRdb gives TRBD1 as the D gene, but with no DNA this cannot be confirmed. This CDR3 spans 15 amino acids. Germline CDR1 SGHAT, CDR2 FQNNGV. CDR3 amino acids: CASSLAGGARYEQFF.

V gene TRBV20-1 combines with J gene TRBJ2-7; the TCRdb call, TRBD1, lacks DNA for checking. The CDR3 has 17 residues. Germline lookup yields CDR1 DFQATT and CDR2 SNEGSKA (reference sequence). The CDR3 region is CSARGGLTGQSSYEQYF.

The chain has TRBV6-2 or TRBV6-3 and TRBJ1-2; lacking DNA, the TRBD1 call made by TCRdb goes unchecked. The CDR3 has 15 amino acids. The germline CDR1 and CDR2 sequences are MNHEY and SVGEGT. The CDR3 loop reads CASSQNGGPNYGYTF.

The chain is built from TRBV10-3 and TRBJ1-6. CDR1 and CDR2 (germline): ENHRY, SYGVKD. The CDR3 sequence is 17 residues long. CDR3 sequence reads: CAISEGQGRSYNSPLHF.

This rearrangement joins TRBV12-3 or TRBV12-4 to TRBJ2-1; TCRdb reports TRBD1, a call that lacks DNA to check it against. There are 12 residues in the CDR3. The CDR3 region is CASSPAPNEQFF.

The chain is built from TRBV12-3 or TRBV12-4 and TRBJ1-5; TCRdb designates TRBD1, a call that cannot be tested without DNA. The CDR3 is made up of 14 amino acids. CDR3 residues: CASSSNPGVQPQHF.

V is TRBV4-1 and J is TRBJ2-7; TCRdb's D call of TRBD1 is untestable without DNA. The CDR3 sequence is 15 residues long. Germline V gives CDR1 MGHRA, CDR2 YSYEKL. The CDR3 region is CASSHRDRGSYEQYF.

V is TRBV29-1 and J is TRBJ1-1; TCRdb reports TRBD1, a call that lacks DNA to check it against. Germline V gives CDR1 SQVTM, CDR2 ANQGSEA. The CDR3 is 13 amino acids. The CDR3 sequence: CSARTGMNTEAFF.

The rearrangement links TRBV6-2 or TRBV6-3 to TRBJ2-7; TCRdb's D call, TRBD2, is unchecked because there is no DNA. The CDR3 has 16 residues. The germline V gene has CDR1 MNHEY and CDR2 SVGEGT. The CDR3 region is CASSYGVAGAAYEQYF.